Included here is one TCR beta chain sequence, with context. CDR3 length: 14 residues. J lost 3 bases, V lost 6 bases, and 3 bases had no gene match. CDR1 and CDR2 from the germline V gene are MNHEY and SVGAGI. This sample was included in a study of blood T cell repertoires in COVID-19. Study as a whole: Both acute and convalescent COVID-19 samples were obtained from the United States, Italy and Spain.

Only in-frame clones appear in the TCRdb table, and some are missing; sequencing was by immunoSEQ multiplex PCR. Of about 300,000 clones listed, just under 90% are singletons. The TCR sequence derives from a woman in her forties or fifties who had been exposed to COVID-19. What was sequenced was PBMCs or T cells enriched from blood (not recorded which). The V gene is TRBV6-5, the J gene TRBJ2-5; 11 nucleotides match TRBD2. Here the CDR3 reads CASRGGLAEETQYF. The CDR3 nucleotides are TGTGCCAGCAGGGGGGGACTAGCGGAAGAGACCCAGTACTTC.